The rows below give T cell receptor beta chains drawn from one sample of a study of CD8 T cells in Susac syndrome. TCRdb called the immunoSEQ multiplex PCR reads again in MiXCR, with one record for every CDR3 protein. The top ten hold 0.09% to 0.095% of the sample, which has 150,000 to 200,000 distinct CDR3 sequences, approximately 95% seen once. The material sequenced was CD4+ T cells from PBMCs. These receptors were taken from a human donor with multiple sclerosis. Each CDR3 is given with its conserved first and last residue. Rows may omit the clone size; those that give it use once, few, many or a size class.

few	TRBV12-3/TRBV12-4	TRBJ1-1	CASRYRNTEAFF
.	TRBV20-1	TRBJ2-3	CSAHPGARTDTQYF
.	TRBV12-3/TRBV12-4	TRBJ1-3	CASRGADSGNTIYF
.	TRBV4-1	TRBJ1-3	CASSQLWGITGNTIYF
.	TRBV3-1	TRBJ1-6	CASRATGIRSPLHF
.	TRBV9	TRBJ2-2	CASSVRGRGRNTGELFF
.	TRBV5-1	TRBJ2-7	CASSFGRSYEQYF
.	TRBV6-5	TRBJ1-1	CASKDGRGNTEAFF
.	TRBV14	TRBJ2-1	CASSPVAESRFF
.	TRBV24-1	TRBJ1-1	CATSDSRGNTEAFF
.	TRBV30	TRBJ2-1	CAWTPAGGNEQFF
few	TRBV7-9	TRBJ1-5	CASSLGEQPQHF
.	TRBV29-1	TRBJ1-3	CSVRTDSSGNTIYF
.	TRBV5-4	TRBJ2-5	CASSFTPEETQYF
.	TRBV5-4	TRBJ2-2	CASSLVNRGTGELFF
.	TRBV29-1	TRBJ1-1	CSVEVGVHTEAFF
.	TRBV9	TRBJ1-4	CASSVGGRGSEKLFF
.	TRBV11-2	TRBJ2-4	CASSLDRWDPGIQYF
.	TRBV10-3	TRBJ2-3	CAIDSSGGFTDTQYF
.	TRBV24-1	TRBJ2-1	CATSEGTSDFNEQFF
.	TRBV11-1	TRBJ2-1	CASSLAGKDEQFF
.	TRBV12-3/TRBV12-4	TRBJ1-5	CASVSSLGDQPQHF
.	TRBV27	TRBJ2-2	CATRLAGTGELFF
once	TRBV2	TRBJ2-2	CATASLSAGELFF
.	TRBV12-3/TRBV12-4	TRBJ1-2	CASSSGFNGYTF
.	TRBV29-1	TRBJ1-5	CSASKGARQPQHF
.	TRBV19	TRBJ2-2	CASSNGGLAGELFF
.	TRBV2	TRBJ1-2	CASSEGRGPYGYTF
.	TRBV5-4	TRBJ2-5	CASSGKAGGPLTQETQYF
.	TRBV12-3/TRBV12-4	TRBJ1-1	CASTLQGSTEAFF
.	TRBV28	TRBJ1-2	CASSYRYGYTF
.	TRBV9	TRBJ2-3	CASSVVSGSTDTQYF
.	TRBV5-1	TRBJ1-2	CASSMQGADGYTF
.	TRBV10-3	TRBJ2-7	CAISERSAAGHEQYF
.	TRBV9	TRBJ2-3	CASSERLAGYTDTQYF
.	TRBV18	TRBJ2-3	CASSPTVSGITDTQYF
once	TRBV7-9	TRBJ1-1	CASSSDVRTEAFF
few	TRBV5-1	TRBJ2-7	CASGDSYEQYF
.	TRBV28	TRBJ2-3	CASTLAERTDTQYF
.	TRBV24-1	TRBJ1-1	CATSDSRQGWTEAFF
.	TRBV6-5	TRBJ2-7	CASSWEAEQYF
.	TRBV28	TRBJ1-1	CASRPRVDSGEAFF
.	TRBV4-2	TRBJ2-1	CASSPDLWGEQFF
.	TRBV10-3	TRBJ2-7	CATRQGSLGEQYF
.	TRBV3-1	TRBJ2-2	CASSLQGDGELFF
few	TRBV18	TRBJ1-1	CASSPGGAGTEAFF
.	TRBV25-1	TRBJ2-3	CASRSSAGIDTQYF
.	TRBV27	TRBJ1-1	CASSNQGVGAFF
.	TRBV5-6	TRBJ2-7	CASSSEGEQYF
.	TRBV5-1	TRBJ1-2	CASSQNGQGASGYTF
.	TRBV7-3	TRBJ2-3	CASSLTSGGAWRDTQYF
.	TRBV5-4	TRBJ2-4	CASSLGSDKAKNIQYF
.	TRBV3-1	TRBJ1-2	CASSQDFGTATSYGYTF
.	TRBV3-1	TRBJ2-3	CASSHGSGGVDTQYF